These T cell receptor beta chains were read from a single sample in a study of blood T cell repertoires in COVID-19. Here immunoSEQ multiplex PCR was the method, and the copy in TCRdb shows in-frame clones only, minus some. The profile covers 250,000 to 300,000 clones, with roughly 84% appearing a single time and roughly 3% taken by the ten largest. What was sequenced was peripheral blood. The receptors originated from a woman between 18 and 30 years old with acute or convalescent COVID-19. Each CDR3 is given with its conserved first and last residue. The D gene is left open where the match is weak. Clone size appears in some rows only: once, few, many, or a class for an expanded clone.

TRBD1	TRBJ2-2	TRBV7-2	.	TGTGCCAGCAGCCTACGACAGGGATTCGACGGGGAGCTGTTTTTT	CASSLRQGFDGELFF
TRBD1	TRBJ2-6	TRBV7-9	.	TGTGCCAGCAGCCGGGGACAGGCTCCATCTGGGGCCAACGTCCTGACTTTC	CASSRGQAPSGANVLTF
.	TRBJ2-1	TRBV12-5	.	TGTGCTAGTGAGGAGTACAATGAGCAGTTCTTC	CASEEYNEQFF
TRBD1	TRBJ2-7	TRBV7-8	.	TGTGCCAGCAGCTTAGATCAGGGGGCCTACGAGCAGTACTTC	CASSLDQGAYEQYF
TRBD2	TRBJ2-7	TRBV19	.	TGTGCCAGTAGTATAGCAACTAGCGGGAGCTACGAGCAGTACTTC	CASSIATSGSYEQYF
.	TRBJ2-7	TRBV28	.	TGTGCCAGCAGTGGGGAGACTCGACTGTCCCGCGAGCAGTACTTC	CASSGETRLSREQYF
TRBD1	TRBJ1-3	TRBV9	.	TGTGCCAGCGCTGTGACAGGGAGCTCTGGAAACACCATATATTTT	CASAVTGSSGNTIYF
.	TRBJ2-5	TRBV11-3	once	TGTGCCAGCAGCTTGGGGGGTCAAGAGACCCAGTACTTC	CASSLGGQETQYF
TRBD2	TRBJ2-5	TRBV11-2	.	TGTGCCAGCAGCCAAGGGACTAGCGGCAAAGAGACCCAGTACTTC	CASSQGTSGKETQYF
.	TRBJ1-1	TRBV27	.	TGTGCCAGCAGTCTATCCCCAGTCTTGAACACTGAAGCTTTCTTT	CASSLSPVLNTEAFF
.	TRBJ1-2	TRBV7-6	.	TGTGCCAGCAGCTTAGTCGGCGGGGCAGGCTACACCTTC	CASSLVGGAGYTF
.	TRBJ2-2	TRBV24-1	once	TGTGCCACCAGTGATCCACTAATAAGCCACACCGGGGAGCTGTTTTTT	CATSDPLISHTGELFF
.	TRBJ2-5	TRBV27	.	TGTGCCAGCAGTTTAGTACAGGGACATCAAGAGACCCAGTACTTC	CASSLVQGHQETQYF
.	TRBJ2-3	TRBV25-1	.	TGTGCCAGCAGTGGTTCCCCTAGCCCCACAGATACGCAGTATTTT	CASSGSPSPTDTQYF
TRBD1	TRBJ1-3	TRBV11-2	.	TGTGCCAGCAGCTTAGATCAGACAGGGGACGGACGTACCATATATTTT	CASSLDQTGDGRTIYF
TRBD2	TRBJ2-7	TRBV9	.	TGTGCCAGCAGCGTAGCCCCGGGAGGCGGCGAGCAGTACTTC	CASSVAPGGGEQYF
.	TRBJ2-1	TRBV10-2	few	TGCGCCAGCAGTGGGGCCATCGAAAATGAGCAGTTCTTC	CASSGAIENEQFF
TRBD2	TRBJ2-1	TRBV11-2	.	TGTGCCAGCAGCTTCCCCTTAACTAGCGGGGCTCCCGGTGAGCAGTTCTTC	CASSFPLTSGAPGEQFF
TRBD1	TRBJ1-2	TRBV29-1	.	TGCAGCGTACTACCGGGACAGAGCTATGGCTACACCTTC	CSVLPGQSYGYTF
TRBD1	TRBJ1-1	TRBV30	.	TGTGCCTACAACCCAGGGGGTTTCACTGAAGCTTTCTTT	CAYNPGGFTEAFF
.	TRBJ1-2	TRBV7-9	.	TGTGCCAGCAGCTTGATGTTTCTGGGGCAGGATGGCTACACCTTC	CASSLMFLGQDGYTF
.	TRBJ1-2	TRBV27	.	TGTGCCAGCAGTTTCACAGGCATTAACTATGGCTACACCTTC	CASSFTGINYGYTF
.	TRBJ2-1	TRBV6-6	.	TGTGCCAGCAGTTATCTGAGCGGGCGAAACAATGAGCAGTTCTTC	CASSYLSGRNNEQFF
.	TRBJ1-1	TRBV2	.	TGTGCCAGCACGCGGGAGCGTGGGACTGAAGCTTTCTTT	CASTRERGTEAFF
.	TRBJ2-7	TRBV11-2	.	TGTGCCAGCAGCTTTACAGGGTTCGGATACGAGCAGTACTTC	CASSFTGFGYEQYF
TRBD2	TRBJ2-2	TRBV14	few	TGTGCCAGCAGCCAAGAAAGATGGCGGGGGGGACTAGCGGGAGATCCGAACACCGGGGAGCTGTTTTTT	CASSQERWRGGLAGDPNTGELFF
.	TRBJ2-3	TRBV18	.	TGTGCCAGCTCACCACTGGCAAGCGGAGCCACAGATACGCAGTATTTT	CASSPLASGATDTQYF
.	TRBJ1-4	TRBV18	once	TGTGCCAGCTCACCAAGGGGGAAAAGTAATGAAAAACTGTTTTTT	CASSPRGKSNEKLFF
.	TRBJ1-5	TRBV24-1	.	TGTGCCACCAGTGAAACAGGGTTTCAGCCCCAGCATTTT	CATSETGFQPQHF
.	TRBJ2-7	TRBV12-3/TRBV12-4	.	TGTGCCAGCAGTCCTTTCCGCGAGCAGTACTTC	CASSPFREQYF
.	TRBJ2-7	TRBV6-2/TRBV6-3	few	TGTGCCAGCAGTTACCCCTCTGTTGCGGGGGCATCGGGCTACGAGCAGTACTTC	CASSYPSVAGASGYEQYF
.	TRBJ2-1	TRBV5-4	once	TGTGCCAGCAGCTTGGAACCAGACTACAATGAGCAGTTCTTC	CASSLEPDYNEQFF
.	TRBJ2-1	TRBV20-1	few	TGCAGTGCTAGTGACAGTAAGAGCGACAATGAGCAGTTCTTC	CSASDSKSDNEQFF
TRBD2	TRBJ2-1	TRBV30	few	TGTGCCTGGAGTGTAGGTGCGGCTAGCGGGAGGGCCGGGCAGTTCTTC	CAWSVGAASGRAGQFF
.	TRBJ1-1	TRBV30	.	TGTGCCTGGAGCAGAGGACAGCTGAACACTGAAGCTTTCTTT	CAWSRGQLNTEAFF
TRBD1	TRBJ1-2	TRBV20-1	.	TGCAGTGCTAGTCCGGGCGGCAGGGGGAACTATGGCTACACCTTC	CSASPGGRGNYGYTF